This TCR beta chain was recorded in a study of blood T cells in healthy people across ages. This clonotype was seen ten or more times. The target antigen is unknown. The CDR3 contains 16 residues. Trimming removed 3 bases from V and 0 bases from J, with 12 bases in between. A second 7 to 11 cycle PCR used barcoded and J-beta primers. TCRdb independently ran MiXCR on the 5' RACE reads; one entry per CDR3 protein. Here the sample spans hundreds of thousands of distinct CDR3 sequences, less than 35% being singletons. Whole-study results and caveats: A roughly linear age-dependent decrease characterized TCR beta diversity per million T cells.

The genes are TRBV12-3 or TRBV12-4 and TRBJ2-4; no reliable D call. This receptor was taken from an elderly woman in good health. Sequencing was done on a sample of blood. The CDR3 is CASSFERTVAKNIQYF. Written as DNA, the CDR3 is TGTGCCAGCAGTTTTGAGAGGACGGTAGCCAAAAACATTCAGTACTTC.